These T cell receptor beta chains were read from a single sample in a study of T cell responses to AZD1222 COVID-19 vaccine. This table comes from immunoSEQ multiplex PCR, and its TCRdb copy is limited to in-frame clones, with some not included. The sample lists tens of thousands of clones, approximately 88% seen once, with 18% in the top ten. Sequencing was performed on peripheral blood, taken 28 days after the second AZD1222 dose. The origin of the receptors is an adult who received the AZD1222 COVID-19 vaccine. CDR3s include the opening cysteine and the closing phenylalanine or tryptophan.

CDR3 length	V gene	J gene	CDR3 protein
17	TRBV3-1/TRBV3-2	TRBJ2-1	CASSQEASGGARNEQFF
15	TRBV19	TRBJ2-2	CASTISGLNTGELFF
14	TRBV6-5	TRBJ1-1	CASRTGPRHTEAFF
15	TRBV10-3	TRBJ1-5	CAISEPQGPDQPQHF
16	TRBV6-5	TRBJ1-4	CASSYSPATFNEKLFF
16	TRBV5-1	TRBJ2-2	CASRAGLPLNTGELFF
12	TRBV6-1	TRBJ1-3	CASSDTANTIYF
14	TRBV10-3	TRBJ1-3	CAITRADSGNTIYF
13	TRBV12-3/TRBV12-4	TRBJ1-1	CASSLVVGLEAFF
19	TRBV11-3	TRBJ1-5	CASRVSTKMGGRGNQPQHF
13	TRBV5-6	TRBJ2-1	CASSSPDRQRQFF
14	TRBV9	TRBJ2-3	CASSAGQGPDTQYF
15	TRBV18	TRBJ2-7	CASSPRTIYSYEQYF
13	TRBV19	TRBJ1-2	CASSIDAGFGYTF
14	TRBV20-1	TRBJ1-5	CSASTLGGGQPQHF
16	TRBV27	TRBJ2-3	CASRRTGGSGTDTQYF
19	TRBV4-2	TRBJ1-4	CASSQPGQGSAVTNEKLFF
13	TRBV14	TRBJ1-1	CASSQVRGAEAFF
13	TRBV18	TRBJ2-5	CASSPGGQETQYF
15	TRBV7-2	TRBJ1-4	CASSRRTGINEKLFF
14	TRBV6-5	TRBJ2-5	CASQLAGGPGTQYF
14	TRBV9	TRBJ1-2	CASSPSTGAYGYTF
12	TRBV7-2	TRBJ2-3	CASSIDGGTSYF
14	TRBV3-1/TRBV3-2	TRBJ1-6	CASSANRGYSPLHF
13	TRBV29-1	TRBJ1-4	CSVRQEGSEKLFF
13	TRBV5-4	TRBJ1-3	CASSNDPGNTIYF
14	TRBV9	TRBJ1-1	CASSVREGNTEAFF
13	TRBV19	TRBJ1-2	CASIRGQGYGYTF
17	TRBV7-8	TRBJ2-2	CASSLDTAGPHTGELFF
14	TRBV10-3	TRBJ2-7	CAANLGTIPGEQYF
13	TRBV11-3	TRBJ2-7	CASSPAGAYEQYF
15	TRBV5-1	TRBJ2-3	CASSSRLALQDTQYF
15	TRBV2	TRBJ1-6	CASSSSAINNSPLHF
16	TRBV3-1/TRBV3-2	TRBJ2-5	CASSQDSARGLETQYF
14	TRBV3-1/TRBV3-2	TRBJ1-5	CASSQSYSNQPQHF
13	TRBV9	TRBJ1-6	CASGDGHNSPLHF
14	TRBV9	TRBJ2-2	CASSAHLSTGELFF
15	TRBV5-4	TRBJ1-1	CASSLGQGVDTEAFF
18	TRBV7-3	TRBJ2-2	CASSLTHVPGPGTGELFF
15	TRBV2	TRBJ2-2	CASSEWTGVTGELFF
16	TRBV18	TRBJ1-5	CASSPAGTAGGQPQHF
12	TRBV25-1	TRBJ1-2	CASTGGGGGYTF
14	TRBV19	TRBJ2-7	CASSAPRGPREQYF
13	TRBV6-4	TRBJ2-7	CASSTLRGRGQYF
17	TRBV19	TRBJ2-2	CASSRQRGEIRGGELFF
14	TRBV4-1	TRBJ1-1	CASSQVGAKTEAFF
17	TRBV28	TRBJ1-2	CASRSGTLSSGGYGYTF
16	TRBV7-8	TRBJ2-5	CASSLAGGGRGETQYF
16	TRBV5-4	TRBJ2-7	CASSLGAAGGTYEQYF
15	TRBV10-2	TRBJ1-2	CASRVFRGRADGYTF
14	TRBV4-1	TRBJ1-5	CASSQDGPHQPQHF
14	TRBV7-8	TRBJ1-3	CASSHTALGNTIYF
14	TRBV2	TRBJ1-1	CASSVDRGRAEAFF
13	TRBV24-1	TRBJ2-3	CATSGELPGTQYF